The 13 T cell receptor beta chains presented below share a single source sample, sequenced in a study of T-cell memory formation after mild COVID-19. TCRdb reprocessed the 5' RACE reads with MiXCR, giving one entry per CDR3 protein. The sample shows a few hundred thousand distinct CDR3 sequences, over 13% of them seen only once. The sequencing input was PBMCs or a T cell subset sorted from them (not recorded which). The source is a man aged 18 to 29 who had mild COVID-19 (a few samples of this study predate the infection). Cell type and time point are not known.

The table lists this clonotype with a count of one. The CDR3 sequence is CASSPQARANYGYTF. In DNA form, the CDR3 reads TGTGCCAGCTCACCACAGGCGAGAGCTAACTATGGCTACACCTTC. V and J are TRBV18 and TRBJ1-2; the D is unclear. The V end lost 1 base, the J end lost 0 bases, and 9 bases lay between the germline ends. Per germline, CDR1 KGHSH and CDR2 LQKENI. The CDR3 runs to 15 residues.

This clonotype was detected a few times. The genes are TRBV6-2 or TRBV6-3 and TRBJ2-7; TRBD1 aligns across 7 bases. V shed 4 bases, J shed 2 bases, and the junction held 5 bases outside the gene matches. Per germline, CDR1 MNHEY and CDR2 SVGEGT. The CDR3 contains 14 residues. CDR3 loop: CASSLDGQAYEQYV. In DNA form, the CDR3 reads TGTGCCAGCAGTTTGGACGGACAGGCCTACGAGCAGTACGTC.

This clonotype was counted only a few times. V gene TRBV2 combines with J gene TRBJ2-7; D is undetermined. Germline V gene lookup returns CDR1 SNHLY and CDR2 FYNNEI. V dropped 5 bases and J dropped 4 bases, with 12 bases sitting between them. The CDR3 covers 13 residues. The CDR3 is CASSPRHGYEQYF. In DNA, the CDR3 is TGTGCCAGCAGTCCGAGACACGGGTACGAGCAGTACTTC.

J is TRBJ2-5 and V is TRBV7-3; D may correspond to TRBD1 or TRBD2 (6 bases each). Trimming took off 8 bases at V and 3 bases at J, with 19 bases between the two ends. Germline V CDR1 and CDR2: SGHTA, FQGTGA. This CDR3 is 15 amino acids long. The CDR3 protein is CASAPRGSGEETQYF. The CDR3 DNA is TGTGCCAGCGCCCCCAGGGGTAGCGGCGAAGAGACCCAGTACTTC.

The chain combines TRBV7-3 with TRBJ1-1; TRBD1 might be the D (6 bases). Trimming cost V 2 bases and J 4 bases, with 14 bases left between them. Germline V CDR1 and CDR2: SGHTA, FQGTGA. This CDR3 is built from 15 residues. The CDR3 coding sequence is TGTGCCAGCAGCTTATTGGGGGGCCCCAGCACTGAAGCTTTCTTT. Translated: CASSLLGGPSTEAFF.

This clonotype was found many times. One end of the junction does not line up with germline, which may come from a read error. The gene calls are TRBV12-3 or TRBV12-4 and TRBJ2-3; TRBD2 matches at 11 bases. The CDR3 is made up of 16 amino acids. The DNA of the CDR3 is TGTGCCAGCAGATTAGCGGGGGGGCCGAGCACAGATACGCAGTATTTT. Translated, it gives CASRLAGGPSTDTQYF.

J is TRBJ1-3 and V is TRBV9, with D possibly TRBD1 on 5 matching bases. The CDR3 length is 16 residues. Germline lookup yields CDR1 SGDLS and CDR2 YYNGEE. The V end was cut by 0 bases, the J end by 4 bases, with 14 bases between. CDR3 DNA: TGTGCCAGCAGCGTAGAATTAACAGGCCGGGGAAACACCATATATTTT. It specifies CASSVELTGRGNTIYF. The variable domain in full, with the rest retrieved from reference TRBV9 and TRBJ1-3, is DSGVTQTPKHLITATGQRVTLRCSPRSGDLSVYWYQQSLDQGLQFLIQYYNGEERAKGNILERFSAQQFPDLHSELNLSSLELGDSALYFCASSVELTGRGNTIYFGEGSWLTVV.

In its sample, this clonotype was seen a few times. The V call is TRBV19, the J call TRBJ2-2, with a weak D call TRBD2 (6 bases). Germline V gene data show CDR1 as LNHDA and CDR2 as SQIVND (reference sequence). The germline V and J ends were trimmed by 7 bases and 5 bases, with 11 bases remaining between them. The CDR3 is made up of 13 amino acids. The DNA for the CDR3 is TGTGCCAGTAAACCCGGGGGAACCGGGGAGCTGTTTTTT. Translated, it gives CASKPGGTGELFF. The variable domain in full, with the rest retrieved from reference TRBV19 and TRBJ2-2, is DGGITQSPKYLFRKEGQNVTLSCEQNLNHDAMYWYRQDPGQGLRLIYYSQIVNDFQKGDIAEGYSVSREKKESFPLTVTSAQKNPTAFYLCASKPGGTGELFFGEGSRLTVL.

This clonotype was detected only a few times. J is TRBJ2-5 and V is TRBV24-1; TRBD2 aligns across 8 bases. There are 15 residues in the CDR3. V gave up 1 base and J gave up 5 bases; unmatched junction bases: 5. The germline gives CDR1 KGHDR, CDR2 SFDVKD. DNA for the CDR3: TGTGCCACCAGTGATTTTGCGGGGGGACCGGAGACCCAGTACTTC. Its translation is CATSDFAGGPETQYF.

This clonotype has just a few counts. CDR3 sequence: CASSPNRDPYEQYV. CDR3 in DNA: TGTGCCAGCAGCCCGAACAGGGACCCCTACGAGCAGTACGTC. The chain has TRBV6-6 and TRBJ2-7; D possibly corresponds to TRBD1 (6 bases). The length of the CDR3 is 14 residues. The germline gives CDR1 MNHNY, CDR2 SVGAGI (reference sequence). V gave up 6 bases and J gave up 2 bases, with 14 bases separating them.

This clonotype was seen a few times. This chain uses TRBV28 with TRBJ2-7; TRBD1 is a possible D gene (5 bases). Germline loops: CDR1 MDHEN, CDR2 SYDVKM. V was shortened by 6 bases and J by 2 bases, with 11 bases between the two germline ends. The CDR3 runs 13 residues. CDR3 in DNA: TGTGCCAGCAGGGTCGGCAGGGCCTACGAGCAGTACTTC. Translated: CASRVGRAYEQYF.

At least ten counts were recorded for this clonotype. The chain combines TRBV7-9 with TRBJ2-1, with TRBD1 matching 9 bases. Losses at the gene ends were 3 bases for V and 6 bases for J; bases not matched to a gene: 3. The CDR3 is 14 amino acids. Germline V gene lookup returns CDR1 SEHNR and CDR2 FQNEAQ (reference sequence). The CDR3 is CASSFGQGINEQFF. The CDR3 coding sequence is TGTGCCAGCAGCTTTGGACAGGGGATCAATGAGCAGTTCTTC.

Only a few counts were recorded for this clonotype. J is TRBJ2-5 and V is TRBV7-2; D possibly uses TRBD1 or TRBD2 (5 bases each). Germline V CDR1 and CDR2: SGHTA, FQGNSA. The length of the CDR3 is 13 residues. The ends were cut back, 7 bases at V and 5 bases at J, with 14 bases in the middle. The CDR3 loop is CASTFSGAETQYF. CDR3 sequence (DNA): TGTGCCAGCACCTTTTCCGGGGCGGAGACCCAGTACTTC.